This note documents a single TCR beta chain sequence. What it recognizes is unknown. Its ends do not fully match the called genes, so a read error is possible. Here immunoSEQ multiplex PCR was the method, and the copy in TCRdb shows in-frame clones only, minus some. The sample yields approximately 10,000 clones, just under 80% seen once. This sample was included in a study of chemoradiotherapy in HPV16-positive cancers. This CDR3 contains 13 residues. Germline CDR1 reads LGHNA; CDR2 reads YSLEER. General observations from the study: Candidate HPV-specific clones and E7-related TCR motifs grew in tumor during treatment.

The sample was taken from a patient who underwent chemoradiotherapy. V and J are TRBV4-3 and TRBJ2-1; D remains unclear. This sequence was found in a human donor with HPV-associated anogenital cancer. For the CDR3, the DNA is TGCGCCAGCAGTCAAGACGCAGGCAATGAGCAGTTCTTC. Encoded protein: CASSQDAGNEQFF.